These 15 T cell receptor beta chains were all obtained from the same sample, sequenced in a study of T cell responses to AZD1222 COVID-19 vaccine. The protocol was immunoSEQ multiplex PCR, while the TCRdb copy is restricted to in-frame clones and leaves out a portion. Of about 150,000 clones listed, approximately 94% are singletons. Sequenced material: peripheral blood, taken on day 0 of AZD1222 vaccination. The receptor set was obtained from an adult in good health.

The J gene is TRBJ1-2, the V gene TRBV9; D may be TRBD1 (5 bases). This CDR3 is built from 12 residues. Germline lookup yields CDR1 SGDLS and CDR2 YYNGEE. Trimming removed 5 bases from V and 4 bases from J, with 9 bases in between. Here the CDR3 DNA reads TGTGCCAGCAGACAGGTTGTCTATGGCTACACCTTC. Amino acids: CASRQVVYGYTF. The full variable domain, completed using reference TRBV9 and TRBJ1-2, is DSGVTQTPKHLITATGQRVTLRCSPRSGDLSVYWYQQSLDQGLQFLIQYYNGEERAKGNILERFSAQQFPDLHSELNLSSLELGDSALYFCASRQVVYGYTFGSGTRLTVV.

The J gene is TRBJ1-1, the V gene TRBV18; 11 bases match TRBD1. This CDR3 contains 17 residues. Germline assignment: CDR1 KGHSH and CDR2 LQKENI. V lost 2 bases, J lost 4 bases, and 9 bases stayed unmatched. The CDR3 loop is CASSPWTGGAGGTEAFF. In DNA, the CDR3 is TGTGCCAGCTCACCATGGACAGGGGGCGCCGGGGGCACTGAAGCTTTCTTT. The entire variable domain, with the rest obtained from reference TRBV18 and TRBJ1-1, is as follows: NAGVMQNPRHLVRRRGQEARLRCSPMKGHSHVYWYRQLPEEGLKFMVYLQKENIIDESGMPKERFSAEFPKEGPSILRIQQVVRGDSAAYFCASSPWTGGAGGTEAFFGQGTRLTVV.

This sequence joins TRBV19 and TRBJ1-5; D possibly corresponds to TRBD1 (5 bases). The length of the CDR3 is 13 residues. Germline lookup yields CDR1 LNHDA and CDR2 SQIVND (reference sequence). Trimming took off 6 bases at V and 7 bases at J, with 13 bases between the two ends. The CDR3 sequence: CASSQGIGQPQHF. CDR3 bases: TGTGCCAGTAGCCAGGGAATTGGGCAGCCCCAGCATTTT.

The chain couples TRBV10-3 to TRBJ1-1, with D uncertain. The CDR3 extends over 13 amino acids. Germline values: CDR1 ENHRY, CDR2 SYGVKD. Trimming cost V 3 bases and J 1 base, with 6 bases left between them. The CDR3 region is CAISDVGNTEAFF. As DNA, the CDR3 is TGTGCCATCAGTGACGTGGGGAACACTGAAGCTTTCTTT.

This chain connects TRBV5-6 to TRBJ2-7; perhaps TRBD1 as D (6 bases). V gave up 1 base and J gave up 3 bases, with 14 bases separating them. From germline, CDR1 is SGHDT and CDR2 YYEEEE. This CDR3 is built from 15 residues. The CDR3 sequence is CASSLNWGQNYEQYF. The CDR3, as DNA: TGTGCCAGCAGCTTGAATTGGGGGCAGAACTACGAGCAGTACTTC.

The J gene is TRBJ1-5, the V gene TRBV18; no clear D. This CDR3 has 13 residues. Looked up from germline, CDR1 is KGHSH and CDR2 is LQKENI. V gave up 3 bases and J gave up 4 bases, with 7 bases separating them. The DNA for the CDR3 is TGTGCCAGCTCACCGGGCCAAAATCAGCCCCAGCATTTT. It translates to CASSPGQNQPQHF.

The chain is built from TRBV19 and TRBJ2-6; no firm D call. The CDR3 has 17 amino acids. Trimming removed 3 bases from V and 0 bases from J, with 12 bases in between. Germline-derived CDR1 and CDR2 are LNHDA and SQIVND (reference sequence). The CDR3 DNA reads as TGTGCCAGTAGTATTGGGGTTGCGTACTCTGGGGCCAACGTCCTGACTTTC. It yields the protein CASSIGVAYSGANVLTF.

V gene TRBV29-1 combines with J gene TRBJ1-2; 9 bases match TRBD1. J lost 6 bases, V lost 2 bases, and 4 bases had no gene match. The CDR3 sequence is 13 residues long. In germline, CDR1 is SQVTM, CDR2 ANQGSEA. The CDR3 DNA is TGCAGCGTTGAACCCGGGACAGGGAATGGCTACACCTTC. It is translated as CSVEPGTGNGYTF.

The chain links TRBV10-2 to TRBJ1-6; D unclear. The ends were cut back, 0 bases at V and 5 bases at J, with 8 bases in the middle. This CDR3 has 15 residues. Germline values: CDR1 WSHSY, CDR2 SAAADI. In DNA, the CDR3 is TGCGCCAGCAGTGAGTCGACGCAGAATAATTCACCCCTCCACTTT. It encodes CASSESTQNNSPLHF.

V and J are TRBV19 and TRBJ1-5, with a weak D call TRBD1 (6 bases). V was shortened by 7 bases and J by 2 bases, with 18 bases between the two germline ends. Germline V lookup: CDR1 LNHDA, CDR2 SQIVND (reference sequence). The CDR3 totals 16 residues. CDR3 nucleotides: TGTGCCAGTACTCCCGGGGTACCAGGGGGCAATCAGCCCCAGCATTTT. This gives the protein CASTPGVPGGNQPQHF.

The chain couples TRBV19 to TRBJ1-1; 7 positions match TRBD1. CDR1 is LNHDA and CDR2 is SQIVND in the germline V gene (reference sequence). V trimming: 6 bases; J trimming: 4 bases; junction bases outside the gene matches: 8. The CDR3 has 14 amino acids. CDR3: CASRFGGQFTEAFF. CDR3 in DNA: TGTGCCAGTAGATTTGGGGGACAGTTCACTGAAGCTTTCTTT.

This chain joins TRBV5-5 and TRBJ1-1; D gene unclear. Germline-derived CDR1 and CDR2 are SGHKS and YYEKEE (reference sequence). Trimming took off 0 bases at V and 5 bases at J, with 11 bases between the two ends. CDR3 length: 14 amino acids. In DNA, the CDR3 is TGTGCCAGCAGCTTGGGAACAAGGTTAACTGAAGCTTTCTTT. Protein sequence: CASSLGTRLTEAFF. Full variable domain (rest looked up from reference TRBV5-5 and TRBJ1-1): DAGVTQSPTHLIKTRGQQVTLRCSPISGHKSVSWYQQVLGQGPQFIFQYYEKEERGRGNFPDRFSARQFPNYSSELNVNALLLGDSALYLCASSLGTRLTEAFFGQGTRLTVV.

The chain couples TRBV19 to TRBJ1-5, with D uncertain. Between the trimmed V and J ends, which lost 5 bases and 7 bases, there was a span of 9 bases. CDR1 and CDR2 (germline): LNHDA, SQIVND (reference sequence). The CDR3 runs to 12 residues. The CDR3 loop reads CASSLCGQPQHF. In DNA, the CDR3 is TGTGCCAGTAGTCTCTGTGGCCAGCCCCAGCATTTT.

This chain links TRBV28 with TRBJ2-7; D ambiguous. The CDR3 has 14 amino acids. Germline CDR1 reads MDHEN; CDR2 reads SYDVKM. Deletions cut 4 bases from V and 0 bases from J, with 10 bases between. The CDR3 loop is CASSSPGLSYEQYF. Here the CDR3 DNA reads TGTGCCAGCAGTTCACCGGGCCTCTCCTACGAGCAGTACTTC.

The chain is built from TRBV11-2 and TRBJ1-5; no firm D call. The ends were cut back, 4 bases at V and 3 bases at J, with 10 bases in the middle. CDR3 length: 14 residues. Germline CDR1 reads SGHAT; CDR2 reads FQNNGV. The CDR3 DNA is TGTGCCAGCAGCTCCGGTGACCACAATCAGCCCCAGCATTTT. Amino acid sequence: CASSSGDHNQPQHF.